Listed below are T cell receptor beta chains from one sample, sequenced in a study of shared clonotypes between healthy human individuals. Sequencing was performed with immunoSEQ multiplex PCR; in TCRdb, only in-frame clones are kept and a portion is missing. The sample shows millions of clones, 90% to 95% of them seen only once. What was sequenced was naive CD4+ T cells sorted from blood. These receptors were collected from a young man in good health. Each CDR3 is given with its conserved first and last residue. A D gene is named only where the DNA matches it firmly. Clone size is stated in some rows and not others, as once, few, many or a class when expanded.

v_gene	d_gene	abundance	j_gene	CDR3aa	CDR3nt
TRBV6-5	TRBD2	NA	TRBJ2-7	CASSRGLAGDEQYF	TGTGCCAGCAGTAGGGGACTAGCGGGAGACGAGCAGTACTTC
TRBV5-4	NA	NA	TRBJ1-4	CASSLVGTGEKLFF	TGTGCCAGCAGCTTGGTGGGGACCGGAGAAAAACTGTTTTTT
TRBV15	TRBD2	NA	TRBJ2-7	CATSRVTGGAGEQYF	TGTGCCACCAGCAGAGTTACGGGAGGAGCCGGGGAGCAGTACTTC
TRBV4-3	NA	NA	TRBJ1-2	CASSLSTGIGNGYTF	TGCGCCAGCAGCTTATCTACAGGGATAGGGAATGGCTACACCTTC
TRBV6-5	NA	few	TRBJ1-2	CASSFLQTNYGYTF	TGTGCCAGCAGTTTTTTACAGACAAACTATGGCTACACCTTC
TRBV6-1	NA	NA	TRBJ1-5	CASSGGQVNQPQHF	TGTGCCAGCAGTGGGGGGCAGGTCAATCAGCCCCAGCATTTT
TRBV6-6	NA	NA	TRBJ2-1	CASKTVDEQFF	TGTGCCAGCAAGACGGTGGATGAGCAGTTCTTC
TRBV25-1	NA	NA	TRBJ1-2	CASKDNECYTF	TGTGCCAGCAAAGACAATGAATGCTACACCTTC
TRBV9	NA	few	TRBJ2-7	CASSRDSGTVSYEQYF	TGTGCCAGCAGTCGAGACTCCGGGACGGTCTCCTACGAGCAGTACTTC
TRBV19	NA	NA	TRBJ2-1	CASRVFSESSYNEQFF	TGTGCCAGTAGGGTGTTTTCAGAGAGCTCCTACAATGAGCAGTTCTTC
TRBV10-1	NA	NA	TRBJ2-3	CASSESADTQYF	TGCGCCAGCAGTGAGTCGGCAGATACGCAGTATTTT
TRBV10-3	NA	NA	TRBJ2-1	CAITGDVNEQFF	TGTGCCATCACAGGGGACGTAAATGAGCAGTTCTTC
TRBV9	NA	once	TRBJ1-6	CASSLWKVDSPLHF	TGTGCCAGCAGCCTCTGGAAGGTCGATTCACCCCTCCACTTT
TRBV29-1	TRBD2	NA	TRBJ2-5	CSVGVSGRALGETQYF	TGCAGCGTTGGGGTTAGCGGGAGGGCCCTGGGGGAGACCCAGTACTTC
TRBV15	TRBD2	NA	TRBJ2-1	CATSRASGRIFNEQFF	TGTGCCACCAGCAGAGCTAGCGGGAGAATCTTCAATGAGCAGTTCTTC
TRBV6-1	NA	NA	TRBJ1-2	CASSGQYWDGYTF	TGTGCCAGCAGTGGACAATACTGGGATGGCTACACCTTC
TRBV7-9	TRBD1	few	TRBJ1-4	CASSFPGTGSEKLFF	TGTGCCAGCAGCTTCCCCGGGACAGGAAGTGAAAAACTGTTTTTT
TRBV7-9	TRBD1	NA	TRBJ2-7	CASSHGGQGNSYEQYF	TGTGCCAGCAGCCACGGGGGACAGGGAAACTCCTACGAGCAGTACTTC
TRBV9	TRBD1	NA	TRBJ1-6	CASSPGTVSSSYNSPLHF	TGTGCCAGCAGCCCCGGGACAGTATCAAGCTCCTATAATTCACCCCTCCACTTT
TRBV6-5	NA	NA	TRBJ2-1	CASSYSVVGGNEQFF	TGTGCCAGCAGTTACTCGGTCGTCGGAGGCAATGAGCAGTTCTTC
TRBV20-1	NA	NA	TRBJ2-5	CSARWQETQYF	TGCAGTGCTAGGTGGCAAGAGACCCAGTACTTC
TRBV27	NA	NA	TRBJ1-2	CASSFGGDYGYTF	TGTGCCAGCAGTTTTGGGGGGGACTATGGCTACACCTTC
TRBV11-2	NA	NA	TRBJ2-4	CASSSTSDGGVKIKNIQYF	TGTGCCAGCAGCTCCACCTCGGACGGAGGAGTGAAAATCAAAAACATTCAGTACTTC
TRBV6-5	NA	NA	TRBJ1-2	CASRKAGQTSYGYTF	TGTGCCAGCAGAAAAGCGGGACAAACCTCCTATGGCTACACCTTC
TRBV18	NA	NA	TRBJ2-7	CASSPGGYEQYF	TGTGCCAGCTCACCTGGCGGCTACGAGCAGTACTTC
TRBV5-6	TRBD1	NA	TRBJ2-7	CASSFLGTGAYEQYF	TGTGCCAGCAGCTTTCTCGGGACAGGGGCCTACGAGCAGTACTTC
TRBV7-2	NA	NA	TRBJ2-7	CASSLAGGVHEQYF	TGTGCCAGCAGCTTAGCAGGCGGGGTCCACGAGCAGTACTTC
TRBV5-5	NA	NA	TRBJ2-7	CASGIDSYEQYF	TGTGCCAGCGGGATTGACAGCTACGAGCAGTACTTC
TRBV4-3	NA	NA	TRBJ2-2	CASSPHGGIPNTGELFF	TGCGCCAGCAGCCCTCATGGAGGTATTCCGAACACCGGGGAGCTGTTTTTT
TRBV29-1	TRBD2	NA	TRBJ2-5	CSVEDYGGGRETQYF	TGCAGCGTTGAAGACTACGGGGGGGGGCGAGAGACCCAGTACTTC
TRBV7-2	TRBD2	NA	TRBJ2-3	CASSLASGTSTDTQYF	TGTGCCAGCAGCTTAGCTAGCGGGACGTCCACAGATACGCAGTATTTT